A single sample gave rise to the 29 T cell receptor beta chains below, sequenced in a study of early T cells in non-severe SARS-CoV-2 infection. MiXCR, run by TCRdb on the 5' RACE reads, gives a single entry per CDR3 protein. The sample has around 56,000 distinct CDR3 sequences, around 14% seen once. The specimen comprised whole blood, sampled at baseline. The receptors originated from an adult who was a healthcare worker with PCR-confirmed SARS-CoV-2 infection or an uninfected control (not recorded which).

The gene calls are TRBV19 and TRBJ2-1, with 8 bases lining up with TRBD1. Trimming cost V 9 bases and J 2 bases; bases outside gene matches: 9. The CDR3 loop spans 15 amino acids. Germline V gives CDR1 LNHDA, CDR2 SQIVND (reference sequence). The DNA for the CDR3 is TGTGCCAGCCGAATCGGACAGGGACCCTACAATGAGCAGTTCTTC. It translates to CASRIGQGPYNEQFF.

The chain carries TRBV7-6 and TRBJ2-5; 8 bases are a match to TRBD2. Germline-derived CDR1 and CDR2 are SGHVS and FNYEAQ. This CDR3 region has 15 residues. The trim removed 5 bases at V and 2 bases at J, leaving 7 bases unmatched. DNA of the CDR3: TGTGCCAGCAGCACCTATAGCGGGATACAAGAGACCCAGTACTTC. Its translation: CASSTYSGIQETQYF.

This chain uses TRBV27 with TRBJ1-1, with 12 bases fitting TRBD1. Losses at the gene ends were 6 bases for V and 11 bases for J; bases not matched to a gene: 10. Per germline, CDR1 MNHEY and CDR2 SMNVEV (reference sequence). The CDR3 runs 14 residues. CDR3 sequence: CASSRGQGASNAFF. The CDR3, as DNA: TGTGCCAGCAGCCGGGGACAGGGGGCGTCGAACGCTTTCTTT.

This clonotype has just a few counts. The J gene is TRBJ2-3, the V gene TRBV5-5, with a weak D call TRBD1 (7 bases). The CDR3 spans 17 residues. Trimming stripped 4 bases from V and 0 bases from J, with 18 bases between. The germline V gene has CDR1 SGHKS and CDR2 YYEKEE (reference sequence). The CDR3: CASSLLLTGTSTDTQYF. CDR3 coding DNA: TGTGCCAGCAGCCTTCTCCTGACAGGGACTAGCACAGATACGCAGTATTTT.

This clonotype was detected many times. CDR3 coding DNA: TGTGCCAGCAGTTTTCGGGGACAGGGGGCGTCTGGGGCCAACGTCCTGACTTTC. This codes for CASSFRGQGASGANVLTF. The chain has TRBV27 and TRBJ2-6; TRBD1 aligns across 12 bases. The germline V gene has CDR1 MNHEY and CDR2 SMNVEV (reference sequence). CDR3 size: 18 residues. J gave up 1 base and V 3 bases, and 4 bases lay outside the gene matches.

In its sample, this clonotype was seen many times. In DNA, the CDR3 is TGTGCCAGCAGTCCCCGAGGGGGAGGGGATGAAAAACTGTTTTTT. As protein: CASSPRGGGDEKLFF. V gene TRBV6-5 combines with J gene TRBJ1-4, with D tentatively TRBD1 (6 bases). V was pared by 5 bases and J by 6 bases, with 16 bases between. Germline CDR1 and CDR2: MNHEY and SVGAGI. The CDR3 totals 15 residues.

The rearrangement joins TRBV7-3 to TRBJ2-1; 11 nucleotides line up with TRBD2. Germline values: CDR1 SGHTA, CDR2 FQGTGA. After removal of 1 base from V and 8 bases from J, the junction contained 7 bases not matched to a gene. The CDR3 is 16 amino acids. The CDR3 spells CASSLMASGGFYEQFF. DNA of the CDR3: TGTGCCAGCAGCTTAATGGCTAGCGGGGGGTTTTATGAGCAGTTCTTC. Combining the CDR3 with reference TRBV7-3 and TRBJ2-1 gives the whole variable domain GAGVSQTPSNKVTEKGKYVELRCDPISGHTALYWYRQSLGQGPEFLIYFQGTGAADDSGLPNDRFFAVRPEGSVSTLKIQRTERGDSAVYLCASSLMASGGFYEQFFGPGTRLTVL.

This clonotype has just a few counts. V gene TRBV5-5 combines with J gene TRBJ2-1; no firm D call. This CDR3 contains 15 residues. Trimming took 5 bases from V and 8 from J, leaving 20 bases between them. The V gene's germline CDR1 is SGHKS and CDR2 YYEKEE (reference sequence). In DNA form, the CDR3 reads TGTGCCAGCAGACCCACACTACCTGACTGGGATGAGCAGTTCTTC. Translating gives CASRPTLPDWDEQFF.

This clonotype has only a few counts. The V and J genes are TRBV6-4 and TRBJ2-3, with TRBD1 matching over 8 bases. Trimming at V came to 6 bases and at J to 2 bases, leaving 10 bases not matched to a gene. Per germline, CDR1 MRHNA and CDR2 SNTAGT. This CDR3 has 16 amino acids. This CDR3 reads CASRPAGGLTTDTQYF. DNA for the CDR3: TGTGCCAGCAGGCCAGCAGGGGGCCTTACCACAGATACGCAGTATTTT.

The CDR3 DNA sequence: TGTGCCAGCAGCCAAGAACGACCCCAAACCCCCGGGGAGCTGTTTTTT. Translating it yields CASSQERPQTPGELFF. The chain has TRBV4-2 and TRBJ2-2; D ambiguous. V lost 0 bases and J lost 6, with 14 bases in between. CDR1 is LGHNA and CDR2 is YNFKEQ in the germline V gene. The CDR3 is made up of 16 amino acids.

This clonotype was observed at least ten times. This chain uses TRBV12-3 or TRBV12-4 with TRBJ1-4; D unresolved. Deletions cut 8 bases from V and 6 bases from J, with 7 bases between. This CDR3 comprises 11 residues. Written as DNA, the CDR3 is TGTGCCAGCCTCTCACATGAAAAACTGTTTTTT. This codes for CASLSHEKLFF.

The sample holds many counts of this clonotype. This chain links TRBV6-1 with TRBJ1-1; D is unresolved. This CDR3 contains 14 residues. With 4 bases removed from V and 1 base from J, the gap between germline ends came to 10 bases. Germline V gene lookup returns CDR1 MNHNS and CDR2 SASEGT. Here the CDR3 reads CASSVGLRNTEAFF. As DNA, the CDR3 is TGTGCCAGCAGTGTAGGTCTGAGGAACACTGAAGCTTTCTTT.

This chain joins TRBV7-9 and TRBJ2-7; D is undetermined. Germline V gene data show CDR1 as SEHNR and CDR2 as FQNEAQ (reference sequence). CDR3 length equals 13 residues. V lost 1 base and J lost 3, with 7 bases in between. The CDR3 protein is CASSLEDDYEQYF. The CDR3, as DNA: TGTGCCAGCAGCTTAGAGGACGACTACGAGCAGTACTTC. Based on the CDR3 plus reference TRBV7-9 and TRBJ2-7, the full variable domain is DTGVSQNPRHKITKRGQNVTFRCDPISEHNRLYWYRQTLGQGPEFLTYFQNEAQLEKSRLLSDRFSAERPKGSFSTLEIQRTEQGDSAMYLCASSLEDDYEQYFGPGTRLTVT.

This sequence joins TRBV2 and TRBJ1-4, with D maybe TRBD1 (5 bases). From germline, CDR1 is SNHLY and CDR2 FYNNEI. The CDR3 is made up of 11 amino acids. The CDR3 here is CAKGQNEKLFF. The CDR3 DNA follows: TGTGCAAAGGGGCAGAATGAAAAACTGTTTTTT.

The chain combines TRBV12-3 or TRBV12-4 with TRBJ2-1; D unresolved. The CDR3 is 15 residues long. V was cut by 10 bases and J by 0 bases, with 16 bases left in between. The CDR3 nucleotides are TGTGCCATAGTGGCTGACTCCAGCTCCTACAATGAGCAGTTCTTC. It translates to CAIVADSSSYNEQFF.

The chain uses TRBV12-3 or TRBV12-4 and TRBJ2-5; no clear D gene. This CDR3 has 13 residues. Trimming removed 7 bases at V and 5 bases at J, with 14 bases between. The chain's CDR3 is CASTIARAETQYF. CDR3 DNA sequence: TGTGCCAGCACTATCGCCCGTGCGGAGACCCAGTACTTC.

The chain recombines TRBV20-1 with TRBJ2-5, with D unclear. The germline V gene has CDR1 DFQATT and CDR2 SNEGSKA (reference sequence). V lost 0 bases and J lost 1, with 9 bases in between. The CDR3 runs to 14 residues. Here the CDR3 DNA reads TGCAGTGCTAGAGATCGAACGGTCCAAGAGACCCAGTACTTC. Translation: CSARDRTVQETQYF.

This chain connects TRBV5-1 to TRBJ2-7; D gene ambiguous. The CDR3 is 13 amino acids. V gave up 1 base and J gave up 4 bases, with 9 bases separating them. Per germline, CDR1 SGHRS and CDR2 YFSETQ. In nucleotides, the CDR3 is TGCGCCAGCAGCTTGCACTCAGGTTACGAGCAGTACTTC. This encodes CASSLHSGYEQYF.

This chain uses TRBV19 with TRBJ2-7; 11 bases are shared with TRBD2. Germline CDR1 reads LNHDA; CDR2 reads SQIVND (reference sequence). CDR3 length: 14 amino acids. The V segment lost 3 bases and the J segment 7 bases; nucleotides outside the gene matches: 5. For the CDR3, the DNA is TGTGCCAGTAGTATCCTAGCGGGAGGTGTAGAGCAGTACTTC. Translation gives CASSILAGGVEQYF.

This chain uses TRBV5-1 with TRBJ2-5; TRBD1 might be the D (5 bases). The germline V and J ends were trimmed by 4 bases and 7 bases, with 14 bases remaining between them. The CDR3 loop spans 13 amino acids. Per the germline V gene, CDR1 is SGHRS and CDR2 is YFSETQ. The CDR3 loop is CASSPGSPATQYF. The DNA for the CDR3 is TGCGCCAGCAGCCCAGGGTCTCCGGCGACCCAGTACTTC.

The V and J genes are TRBV24-1 and TRBJ1-2, with 7 bases that match TRBD1. The J segment lost 8 bases and the V segment lost 4 bases, leaving 15 bases of the junction unmatched. The germline gives CDR1 KGHDR, CDR2 SFDVKD. The CDR3 is 16 residues long. This chain's CDR3 is CATSEHSGTDVRGYTF. The CDR3 nucleotides read TGTGCCACCAGTGAGCATTCCGGGACAGATGTCCGAGGCTACACCTTC.

The rearrangement joins TRBV20-1 to TRBJ2-1; 15 bases map to TRBD2. The CDR3 has 17 residues. Germline-derived CDR1 and CDR2 are DFQATT and SNEGSKA (reference sequence). Unmatched junction bases numbered 8, after V lost 6 bases and J lost 2 bases. The CDR3 region has the DNA TGCAGTGCCATCGGGACTAGCGGGGGGATAACCTACAATGAGCAGTTCTTC. Amino acid sequence: CSAIGTSGGITYNEQFF.

This clonotype was seen a handful of times. The J gene is TRBJ2-5, the V gene TRBV5-6; D gene uncertain. There are 16 residues in the CDR3. Germline-derived CDR1 and CDR2 are SGHDT and YYEEEE. With 2 bases removed from V and 5 bases from J, the gap between germline ends came to 19 bases. DNA for the CDR3: TGTGCCAGCAGCTTCTCCCCCGATGAGTTAGGGGAGACCCAGTACTTC. The encoded protein is CASSFSPDELGETQYF.

The sample holds a few counts of this clonotype. This sequence joins TRBV11-3 and TRBJ2-2, with a possible D match to TRBD1 (6 bases). From germline, CDR1 is SGHNT and CDR2 YENEEA. There are 16 residues in the CDR3. With 5 bases removed from V and 0 bases from J, the gap between germline ends came to 13 bases. The CDR3 here is CASSLQGTANTGELFF. DNA for the CDR3: TGTGCCAGCAGCCTTCAGGGGACGGCGAACACCGGGGAGCTGTTTTTT.

This clonotype was seen a handful of times. The chain uses TRBV28 and TRBJ2-7; the match to TRBD2 covers 8 bases. The germline V gene has CDR1 MDHEN and CDR2 SYDVKM. The ends lost 6 bases at V and 2 bases at J; junction bases unmatched: 9. This CDR3 region has 15 residues. For the CDR3, the DNA is TGTGCCAGCAGCACTATATCGGGGGGGACCTACGAGCAGTACTTC. Translation: CASSTISGGTYEQYF.

The rearrangement uses TRBV27 and TRBJ1-2, with TRBD1 as a possible D gene (6 bases). The CDR3 has 13 amino acids. CDR1 and CDR2 (germline): MNHEY, SMNVEV (reference sequence). V lost 5 bases and J 4 bases, leaving 11 bases between the germline ends. The CDR3 region has the DNA TGTGCCAGCAGTATACAGGGCCTCTATGGCTACACCTTC. It is translated as CASSIQGLYGYTF.

The genes are TRBV7-2 and TRBJ2-7; TRBD2 matches at 7 bases. The germline gives CDR1 SGHTA, CDR2 FQGNSA. The trim removed 2 bases at V and 2 bases at J, leaving 3 bases unmatched. The CDR3 is made up of 14 amino acids. The CDR3 loop is CASSLLAVTYEQYF. Written as DNA, the CDR3 is TGTGCCAGCAGCTTACTAGCGGTTACCTACGAGCAGTACTTC.

The chain joins TRBV4-2 to TRBJ1-1; D is uncertain. V lost 0 bases and J 5 bases, leaving 4 bases between the germline ends. The CDR3 spans 12 residues. CDR1 LGHNA and CDR2 YNFKEQ come from the germline V gene. The DNA for the CDR3 is TGTGCCAGCAGCCAAGAAAGGACTGAAGCTTTCTTT. Protein: CASSQERTEAFF.

The chain couples TRBV20-1 to TRBJ1-2; D may be TRBD1 (5 bases). CDR3 length: 12 residues. Germline values: CDR1 DFQATT, CDR2 SNEGSKA (reference sequence). The ends were cut back, 6 bases at V and 8 bases at J, with 16 bases in the middle. DNA of the CDR3: TGCAGTGCCCTCTCGGGGGTAGGGGGCTACACCTTC. It encodes CSALSGVGGYTF.